Here is one T cell receptor (beta chain) with its context. Its antigen remains unknown. Per germline, CDR1 SQVTM and CDR2 ANQGSEA. The CDR3 is 14 amino acids. With a J-beta primer mix and a sample-barcoded 5' primer, a second PCR ran roughly 6 to 11 cycles. TCRdb analysed the 5' RACE reads with MiXCR anew, one entry per CDR3 protein. Among some 800,000 distinct CDR3 sequences listed, more than 40% were seen once. The record originates from a study of blood T cells in healthy people across ages. Whole-study findings and limits: PBMCs were not sorted, which prevented a conclusive comparison of naive versus antigen-experienced cells.

The sequence was obtained from a man aged 60-69 years in good health. The V and J genes are TRBV29-1 and TRBJ2-5; 11 bases fit TRBD1. The tail of the sequence fits TRBJ2-7 better, so the J call may be wrong. Source material: blood. CDR3 protein: CSVKIGTGGREQYF. In DNA, the CDR3 is TGCAGCGTTAAAATAGGGACAGGGGGTCGCGAGCAGTACTTC.